One sample yielded the 22 T cell receptor beta chains listed below, sequenced in a study of CD8+CD57+ T cells in acquired aplastic anemia. Individuals selected for sequencing had exhibited CD8+CD57+ cell expansion on flow cytometry. TCR beta VDJ and CDR3 profiling used genomic DNA as template. A single record per CDR3 protein comes from TCRdb applying MiXCR to the reads. Counted here are roughly 260,000 distinct CDR3 sequences, around 46% occurring once; the ten biggest clones make up 6.5% to 8%. Sample: sorted CD4+, CD8+, or CD8+CD57+ T cells (not recorded which) from PBMCs. The origin of the receptors is a human donor with aplastic anemia.

The chain recombines TRBV7-9 with TRBJ2-7, with 8 nucleotides matching TRBD1. Germline V gene lookup returns CDR1 SEHNR and CDR2 FQNEAQ (reference sequence). CDR3 length: 12 amino acids. The V segment lost 7 bases and the J segment 6 bases; nucleotides outside the gene matches: 5. CDR3 in amino acids: CASNSGGFEQYF. The CDR3 DNA is TGTGCCAGCAACTCAGGGGGCTTCGAGCAGTACTTC.

V usage is TRBV10-3 and J usage is TRBJ2-7; 7 bases fit TRBD2. CDR3 length: 13 amino acids. J lost 2 bases, V lost 2 bases, and 0 bases had no gene match. CDR1 is ENHRY and CDR2 is SYGVKD in the germline V gene. CDR3 DNA: TGTGCCATCAGTGAGCGGGGGGCCTACGAGCAGTACTTC. Protein: CAISERGAYEQYF.

CDR3: CASSVGSGATNEQFF. The CDR3 DNA follows: TGTGCCAGCAGCGTAGGATCAGGGGCAACCAATGAGCAGTTCTTC. This chain joins TRBV9 and TRBJ2-1; D perhaps matches TRBD1 (6 bases). The V gene's germline CDR1 is SGDLS and CDR2 YYNGEE. This CDR3 has 15 amino acids. The V gene lost 0 bases and the J gene lost 6 bases, with 13 bases spanning the gap.

This clonotype was seen ten or more times. The genes are TRBV7-9 and TRBJ1-1, with D maybe TRBD1 (6 bases). CDR3 length: 13 residues. V lost 6 bases to trimming and J lost 1 base, with 9 bases between them. Germline V gene lookup returns CDR1 SEHNR and CDR2 FQNEAQ (reference sequence). CDR3 nucleotides: TGTGCCAGCAGGCGACAGGCGAACACTGAAGCTTTCTTT. Encoded protein: CASRRQANTEAFF.

This clonotype has a count of ten or more. V and J are TRBV13 and TRBJ1-2, with D possibly being TRBD1 (6 bases). V lost 2 bases and J lost 3, with 10 bases in between. The CDR3 consists of 14 residues. Germline V gene data show CDR1 as PRHDT and CDR2 as FYEKMQ (reference sequence). CDR3 sequence: CASSLPRGYYGYTF. The CDR3 bases are TGTGCCAGCAGCTTACCCAGGGGATACTATGGCTACACCTTC.

This chain uses TRBV15 with TRBJ1-5, with 7 bases fitting TRBD1. J lost 5 bases, V lost 1 base, and 8 bases had no gene match. Per germline, CDR1 LNHNV and CDR2 YYDKDF (reference sequence). CDR3 size: 16 residues. The CDR3 bases are TGTGCCACCAGCAGAGGAGGGACAGAGGGTCATCAGCCCCAGCATTTT. This sequence encodes CATSRGGTEGHQPQHF.

This clonotype was detected ten times or more. This chain joins TRBV3-1 and TRBJ2-5, with D unresolved. The CDR3 runs to 9 residues. V lost 4 bases, J lost 11 bases, and 5 bases lay in between. Germline CDR1 and CDR2: LGHDT and YNNKEL (reference sequence). Written as DNA, the CDR3 is TGTGCCAGCAGCCCGCCTCAGTACTTC. Translation: CASSPPQYF.

The chain joins TRBV2 to TRBJ2-1, with 8 bases identical to TRBD2. Trimming removed 2 bases from V and 2 bases from J; junction bases left unmatched: 8. The CDR3 is 17 residues long. Germline-derived CDR1 and CDR2 are SNHLY and FYNNEI. CDR3 DNA sequence: TGTGCCAGCAGTGAAATCGTCGGGAGGGCCGCCTACAATGAGCAGTTCTTC. It codes for CASSEIVGRAAYNEQFF.

The chain has TRBV10-3 and TRBJ2-3; the match to TRBD2 covers 7 bases. CDR1 ENHRY and CDR2 SYGVKD come from the germline V gene. The CDR3 sequence is 16 residues long. With 2 bases clipped from V and 3 bases from J, the junction kept 8 bases outside the gene matches. The CDR3 reads CAISENLGGGTDTQYF. CDR3 nucleotide sequence: TGTGCCATCAGTGAGAACTTGGGCGGGGGAACAGATACGCAGTATTTT.

This clonotype was seen repeatedly, ten times or more. V and J are TRBV30 and TRBJ2-2; tentative D call: TRBD1 (6 bases). The ends were cut back, 1 base at V and 4 bases at J, with 10 bases in the middle. The CDR3 loop spans 14 amino acids. Germline lookup yields CDR1 GTSNPN and CDR2 SVGIG (reference sequence). CDR3 protein: CAWSATGTTGELFF. CDR3 DNA sequence: TGTGCCTGGAGTGCCACAGGGACCACCGGGGAGCTGTTTTTT.

This sequence joins TRBV7-6 and TRBJ1-1; TRBD1 matches at 7 bases. Trimming took 1 base from V and 3 from J; bases not matched to a gene: 2. Germline assignment: CDR1 SGHVS and CDR2 FNYEAQ. This CDR3 contains 14 residues. CDR3 region: CASSLEGQYTEAFF. In DNA, the CDR3 is TGTGCCAGCAGCTTAGAGGGACAGTACACTGAAGCTTTCTTT.

This clonotype was counted only a few times. As the CDR3 is not closed by the conserved phenylalanine or tryptophan, this likely results from a read error. In DNA, the CDR3 is TGTGCCAGCAGTTACTCGACCGGGGGGTCCTACAATGAGCAGTTCTCC. Translating gives CASSYSTGGSYNEQFS. The genes are TRBV10-3 and TRBJ2-1; 7 nucleotides agree with TRBD2. The CDR3 is 16 residues long. Per the germline V gene, CDR1 is ENHRY and CDR2 is SYGVKD.

The genes are TRBV2 and TRBJ1-5; TRBD1 aligns across 10 bases. The CDR3 is 15 residues long. The germline V gene encodes CDR1 SNHLY and CDR2 FYNNEI. V dropped 6 bases and J dropped 6; count of bases not matched to a gene: 8. CDR3 nucleotides: TGTGCCAGCAGCTCATTGGGGACAGGGGCTCAGCCCCAGCATTTT. It yields the protein CASSSLGTGAQPQHF. Using reference TRBV2 and TRBJ1-5 for the parts outside the CDR3, the full variable domain is EPEVTQTPSHQVTQMGQEVILRCVPISNHLYFYWYRQILGQKVEFLVSFYNNEISEKSEIFDDQFSVERPDGSNFTLKIRSTKLEDSAMYFCASSSLGTGAQPQHFGDGTRLSIL.

This clonotype was counted once. This may be a read error, as it is one base from a much larger clone. CDR3 region: CASSFTGTSFEGNQPQHF. The CDR3 DNA reads as TGCGCCAGCAGCTTTACCGGGACATCATTCGAAGGCAATCAGCCCCAGCATTTT. The V gene is TRBV5-1, the J gene TRBJ1-5; D is possibly TRBD1 (6 bases). Trimming removed 2 bases at V and 2 bases at J, with 20 bases between. CDR1 is SGHRS and CDR2 is YFSETQ in the germline V gene. This CDR3 comprises 18 residues.

At least ten counts were recorded for this clonotype. CDR3 DNA: TGTGCCAGCAGCTTAGGAAACACCATATATTTT. It translates to CASSLGNTIYF. V gene TRBV7-8 combines with J gene TRBJ1-3; D is unclear. There are 11 residues in the CDR3. Between the trimmed V and J ends, which lost 1 base and 5 bases, there was a span of 0 bases. Germline-derived CDR1 and CDR2 are SGHVS and FQNEAQ.

In its sample, this clonotype was seen a few times. The chain joins TRBV15 to TRBJ2-7; 9 bases line up with TRBD2. The V gene's germline CDR1 is LNHNV and CDR2 YYDKDF (reference sequence). J lost 3 bases, V lost 11 bases, and 17 bases had no gene match. The CDR3 sequence is 16 residues long. The DNA of the CDR3 is TGTGCCTCCGCCCTTTCGGCAGCGGGAGGCCACTACGAGCAGTACTTC. Encoded protein: CASALSAAGGHYEQYF.

This clonotype has ten or more counts. The V and J genes are TRBV7-4 and TRBJ1-1; possibly TRBD1 for D (5 bases). This CDR3 is built from 15 residues. V dropped 7 bases and J dropped 4 bases, with 19 bases sitting between them. CDR1 and CDR2 (germline): SGHVT, SQSDAQ. The CDR3 region is CASTGTPSVSTEAFF. The CDR3 DNA sequence: TGTGCCAGCACAGGGACGCCTAGTGTCAGCACTGAAGCTTTCTTT. The entire variable domain, with the rest obtained from reference TRBV7-4 and TRBJ1-1, is as follows: GAGVSQSPRYKVAKRGRDVALRCDSISGHVTLYWYRQTLGQGSEVLTYSQSDAQRDKSGRPSGRFSAERPERSVSTLKIQRTEQGDSAVYLCASTGTPSVSTEAFFGQGTRLTVV.

Notes on this clonotype: A read error may produce the germline difference seen at one junction end. The gene calls are TRBV6-4 and TRBJ2-4; 14 bases align to TRBD2. The CDR3 length is 15 residues. The germline CDR1 and CDR2 sequences are MRHNA and SNTAGT. The CDR3 protein is CASSDSTSGGAIPYF. In DNA form, the CDR3 reads TGTGCCAGCAGTGACTCGACTAGCGGGGGGGCCATTCCGTACTTC.

At least ten counts were recorded for this clonotype. The rearrangement uses TRBV7-3 and TRBJ2-3, with TRBD2 identical over 8 bases. Unmatched junction bases numbered 9, after V lost 5 bases and J lost 2 bases. The CDR3 sequence is 16 residues long. The germline V gene has CDR1 SGHTA and CDR2 FQGTGA. CDR3 region: CASSQIGGGITDTQYF. CDR3 DNA sequence: TGTGCCAGCAGCCAGATAGGCGGGGGGATCACAGATACGCAGTATTTT.

The chain joins TRBV7-2 to TRBJ2-5; TRBD1 aligns across 8 bases. Trimming took 4 bases from V and 5 from J; bases not matched to a gene: 15. The CDR3 totals 17 residues. Germline V gives CDR1 SGHTA, CDR2 FQGNSA. The CDR3 nucleotides are TGTGCCAGCAGCTCAGGCCCTGCAAGAACAGGGGGGGAGACCCAGTACTTC. This encodes CASSSGPARTGGETQYF.

This chain uses TRBV29-1 with TRBJ1-1; perhaps TRBD1 as D (5 bases). Deletions cut 8 bases from V and 7 bases from J, with 14 bases between. This CDR3 spans 11 amino acids. The germline V gene has CDR1 SQVTM and CDR2 ANQGSEA. CDR3 DNA sequence: TGCAGCTTGGAGGGGCAGGATGAAGCTTTCTTT. It is translated as CSLEGQDEAFF.

CDR3 coding DNA: TGTGCCACCAGACCTGGAGTAGCGGGGTCCAAGGATACGCAGTATTTT. This translates into CATRPGVAGSKDTQYF. V and J are TRBV24-1 and TRBJ2-3; 8 bases fit TRBD2. Germline V gene lookup returns CDR1 KGHDR and CDR2 SFDVKD. The CDR3 spans 16 residues. Trimming at V came to 7 bases and at J to 6 bases, leaving 14 bases not matched to a gene.